This entry is about one TCR beta chain. Its antigen is unknown. The CDR3 length is 14 residues. In germline, CDR1 is SGHVS, CDR2 FNYEAQ. Trimming left V 5 bases short and J 0 bases short, with 11 bases between. Control samples were healthy donors' buffy coats. The data belong to a study of STAT5B mutations in CD4+ large granular lymphocyte leukemia. Original methodology: The detection floor for productive clonotype frequency was 2.59 x 10-5. Profiling relied on immunoSEQ multiplex PCR, and the TCRdb table lists in-frame clones only, not all of them. For V, J and clone size, that table is used; D and trimming come from the DNA. The sample carries under 25,000 clones, roughly 70% recorded once. The study, taken as a whole, reports: 8/27 top patient clones versus 2/35 control clones were TRBV06-family. Roughly 27% of private leukemic clonotypes occurred rarely in other patients' non-leukemic repertoires.

The genes are TRBV7-6 and TRBJ2-7; perhaps D is TRBD1 or TRBD2 (6 bases each). This clonotype was obtained from a human donor in good health. Sequencing was carried out using CD4+ T cells from blood buffy coats. CDR3 DNA sequence: TGTGCCAGCAGCCCCGGGGGCGGCTCCTACGAGCAGTACTTC. Its translation is CASSPGGGSYEQYF.